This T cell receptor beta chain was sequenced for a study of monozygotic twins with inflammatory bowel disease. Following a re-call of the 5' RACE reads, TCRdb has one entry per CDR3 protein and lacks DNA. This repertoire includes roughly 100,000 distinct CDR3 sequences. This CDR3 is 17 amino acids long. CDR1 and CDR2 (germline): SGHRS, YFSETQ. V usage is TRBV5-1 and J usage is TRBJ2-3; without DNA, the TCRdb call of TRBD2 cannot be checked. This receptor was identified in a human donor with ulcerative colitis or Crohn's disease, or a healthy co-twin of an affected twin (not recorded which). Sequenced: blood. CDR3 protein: CASSTLAGGPDTDTQYF.